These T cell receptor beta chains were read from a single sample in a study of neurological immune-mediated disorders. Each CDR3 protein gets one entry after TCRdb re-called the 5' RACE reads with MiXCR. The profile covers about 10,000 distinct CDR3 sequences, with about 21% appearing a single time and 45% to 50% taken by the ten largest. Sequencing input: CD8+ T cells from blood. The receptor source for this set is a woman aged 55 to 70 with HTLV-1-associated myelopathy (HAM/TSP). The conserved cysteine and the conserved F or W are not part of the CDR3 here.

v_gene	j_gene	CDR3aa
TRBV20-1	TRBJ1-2	SARFGEGYT
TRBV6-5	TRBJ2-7	SSSTAWEQY
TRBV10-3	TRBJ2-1	AIRGGVHGNEQF
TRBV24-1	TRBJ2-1	ATSWTANEQF
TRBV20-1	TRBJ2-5	SAHGQGAGETQY
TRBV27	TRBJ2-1	ASSFPGDNEQF
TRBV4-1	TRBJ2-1	ASSFRAGGAGYNEQF
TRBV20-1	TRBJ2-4	SATPTSGGNYIAKNIKY
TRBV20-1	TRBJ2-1	SAASGGAANEQF
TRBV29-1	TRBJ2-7	SVRGHQERDSYEQY
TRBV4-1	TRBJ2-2	ASSSTGELF
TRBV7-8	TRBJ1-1	ASSSRGRDTEAF
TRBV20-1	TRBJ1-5	SARDSTGGDYQPQH
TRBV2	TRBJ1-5	ASSQGIDQPQH
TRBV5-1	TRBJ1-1	ASSLELGNTEAF
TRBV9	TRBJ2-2	ASSGTSGGKKTNTGELF
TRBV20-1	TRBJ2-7	SARDGSGDNYEQY
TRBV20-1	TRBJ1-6	SAGLGGAYNSPLH